These 29 T cell receptor beta chains were sequenced from one sample in a study of blood T cell repertoires in COVID-19. TCRdb's table, derived via immunoSEQ multiplex PCR, lists solely in-frame clones and lacks some. The profile shows some 70,000 clones, 88% of them singletons. The sequenced sample consisted of peripheral blood. The receptors come from a man in his sixties or seventies with active or convalescent COVID-19.

The rearrangement uses TRBV18 and TRBJ2-7, with TRBD1 matching 11 bases. The V gene end was trimmed by 3 bases and the J gene end by 3 bases; junction bases not matched to a gene: 4. The CDR3 extends over 15 amino acids. The V gene's germline CDR1 is KGHSH and CDR2 LQKENI. Written as DNA, the CDR3 is TGTGCCAGCTCACCTGGACAGGGGGCCGGCTACGAGCAGTACTTC. Protein product: CASSPGQGAGYEQYF.

The genes are TRBV6-5 and TRBJ1-6; 9 bases line up with TRBD1. Per germline, CDR1 MNHEY and CDR2 SVGAGI. The CDR3 runs 12 residues. The CDR3 spells CGAGTGMSPLHF. CDR3 bases: TGTGGAGCCGGGACAGGGATGTCGCCCCTCCACTTT.

This sequence joins TRBV9 and TRBJ2-1, with D possibly TRBD1 on 6 matching bases. The V end was cut by 4 bases, the J end by 5 bases, with 16 bases between. Germline V CDR1 and CDR2: SGDLS, YYNGEE. This CDR3 has 15 residues. The CDR3 loop is CASSKQGLFHNEQFF. The DNA of the CDR3 is TGTGCCAGCAGCAAACAGGGTCTTTTCCACAATGAGCAGTTCTTC.

The chain uses TRBV18 and TRBJ2-3; TRBD2 matches 13 bases. The CDR3 is 16 amino acids. Germline CDR1 is KGHSH and CDR2 is LQKENI. J lost 2 bases, V lost 4 bases, and 3 bases had no gene match. The CDR3 coding sequence is TGTGCCAGCTCACGCGGGACTAGCGGGACCACAGATACGCAGTATTTT. It encodes CASSRGTSGTTDTQYF.

V usage is TRBV3-1 (or the pseudogene TRBV3-2) and J usage is TRBJ2-1, with a possible D match to TRBD2 (5 bases). V lost 4 bases to trimming and J lost 0 bases, with 13 bases between them. The germline V gene encodes CDR1 LGHDT and CDR2 YNNKEL (reference sequence). The CDR3 contains 16 residues. Here the CDR3 reads CASSRTSGISYNEQFF. The CDR3 nucleotides read TGTGCCAGCAGCCGCACTAGTGGGATCTCCTACAATGAGCAGTTCTTC.

The chain combines TRBV5-6 with TRBJ1-4; maybe TRBD1 (6 bases). The CDR3 extends over 16 amino acids. V was cut by 1 base and J by 4 bases, with 14 bases left in between. The germline gives CDR1 SGHDT, CDR2 YYEEEE. The CDR3 DNA reads TGTGCCAGCAGCTTGTTAGCGGGACAACTTAATGAAAAACTGTTTTTT. This gives the protein CASSLLAGQLNEKLFF.

The gene calls are TRBV12-2 and TRBJ1-3; TRBD1, the table's D call, was not compared with the DNA. TRBV12-2 counts as a pseudogene. The CDR3 runs 21 residues. The CDR3: CASRLFLPGQGALASGNTIYF. The CDR3 nucleotides are TGTGCAAGTCGCTTATTTTTGCCGGGACAGGGGGCGCTTGCGTCTGGAAACACCATATATTTT.

V gene TRBV28 combines with J gene TRBJ2-3, with 12 bases lining up with TRBD2. The V gene's germline CDR1 is MDHEN and CDR2 SYDVKM. The CDR3 is 20 residues long. Losses at the gene ends were 4 bases for V and 4 bases for J; bases not matched to a gene: 18. DNA of the CDR3: TGTGCCAGCAGTTCCGTACCGGGACTAGCGGGCCCACCGTCGGCAGATACGCAGTATTTT. The encoded protein is CASSSVPGLAGPPSADTQYF.

This chain connects TRBV18 to TRBJ1-2, with a possible D match to TRBD1 (6 bases). CDR1 is KGHSH and CDR2 is LQKENI in the germline V gene. V lost 5 bases to trimming and J lost 2 bases, with 9 bases between them. The CDR3 covers 13 residues. CDR3 in DNA: TGTGCCAGCTCAACAGGACAGAACTATGGCTACACCTTC. Translated, it gives CASSTGQNYGYTF.

This sequence joins TRBV4-1 and TRBJ1-1, with 9 bases identical to TRBD1. Germline V CDR1 and CDR2: MGHRA, YSYEKL. V shed 5 bases and J 5 bases; nucleotides not matched to a gene: 9. The CDR3 is made up of 15 amino acids. Here the CDR3 reads CASSANRGPGTEAFF. The CDR3 nucleotides are TGCGCCAGCAGCGCAAACAGGGGGCCTGGGACTGAAGCTTTCTTT.

The J gene is TRBJ2-7, the V gene TRBV5-6; 7 bases agree with TRBD2. V was pared by 4 bases and J by 5 bases, with 12 bases of the junction left unmatched. The CDR3 has 15 residues. The germline V gene has CDR1 SGHDT and CDR2 YYEEEE. Here the CDR3 DNA reads TGTGCCAGCAGCCTCGGGACTATAGGACAAAACGAGCAGTACTTC. As protein: CASSLGTIGQNEQYF.

V and J are TRBV2 and TRBJ1-4, with TRBD1 matching 7 bases. The V and J ends lost 8 bases and 1 base, in that order; junction bases with no gene match: 4. Germline values: CDR1 SNHLY, CDR2 FYNNEI. The CDR3 consists of 14 residues. As DNA, the CDR3 is TGTGCCAGCCAATACAGGGGAACTAATGAAAAACTGTTTTTT. Amino acid sequence: CASQYRGTNEKLFF.

The chain employs TRBV30 and TRBJ2-7; TRBD2 aligns across 11 bases. Germline V gene sequence: CDR1 GTSNPN, CDR2 SVGIG (reference sequence). There are 15 residues in the CDR3. V lost 0 bases, J lost 3 bases, and 4 bases stayed unmatched. CDR3 residues: CAWSVGTSGVYEQYF. CDR3 bases: TGTGCCTGGAGTGTAGGGACTAGCGGAGTCTACGAGCAGTACTTC.

In its sample, this clone was seen a few times. V is TRBV10-3 and J is TRBJ2-7; D is undetermined. The CDR3 totals 12 residues. Between the trimmed V and J ends, which lost 5 bases and 3 bases, there was a span of 8 bases. CDR1 is ENHRY and CDR2 is SYGVKD in the germline V gene. The CDR3 sequence: CAISQVIYEQYF. The DNA of the CDR3 is TGTGCCATCAGTCAGGTGATCTACGAGCAGTACTTC.

The rearrangement joins TRBV5-1 to TRBJ2-7; possibly TRBD2 for D (5 bases). Per the germline V gene, CDR1 is SGHRS and CDR2 is YFSETQ. V lost 2 bases and J lost 2, with 14 bases in between. The CDR3 sequence is 15 residues long. CDR3 in amino acids: CASSFEGQRPYEQYF. CDR3 in DNA: TGCGCCAGCAGCTTTGAGGGCCAGCGCCCCTACGAGCAGTACTTC. Complete variable domain (other parts from reference TRBV5-1 and TRBJ2-7): KAGVTQTPRYLIKTRGQQVTLSCSPISGHRSVSWYQQTPGQGLQFLFEYFSETQRNKGNFPGRFSGRQFSNSRSEMNVSTLELGDSALYLCASSFEGQRPYEQYFGPGTRLTVT.

The chain recombines TRBV10-1 with TRBJ2-7; weak D call: TRBD2 (7 bases). CDR3 length: 14 residues. Germline CDR1 and CDR2: WNHNN and SYGVQD (reference sequence). V dropped 3 bases and J dropped 2 bases, with 11 bases sitting between them. DNA of the CDR3: TGCGCCAGCAGTGAAGGGGGGGATCCCTACGAGCAGTACTTC. Translation: CASSEGGDPYEQYF.

The gene calls are TRBV19 and TRBJ2-1; D gene ambiguous. The length of the CDR3 is 11 residues. The germline V gene has CDR1 LNHDA and CDR2 SQIVND (reference sequence). Trimming took 6 bases from V and 6 from J, leaving 6 bases between them. CDR3 bases: TGTGCCAGTAGAGCTTCCAATGAGCAGTTCTTC. This encodes CASRASNEQFF. The whole variable domain, filled in from reference TRBV19 and TRBJ2-1, reads DGGITQSPKYLFRKEGQNVTLSCEQNLNHDAMYWYRQDPGQGLRLIYYSQIVNDFQKGDIAEGYSVSREKKESFPLTVTSAQKNPTAFYLCASRASNEQFFGPGTRLTVL.

The V gene is TRBV30, the J gene TRBJ1-3; D is ambiguous. The ends were cut back, 1 base at V and 1 base at J, with 5 bases in the middle. CDR1 and CDR2 (germline): GTSNPN, SVGIG (reference sequence). The CDR3 is 13 amino acids. CDR3 residues: CAWSAGSGNTIYF. CDR3 coding DNA: TGTGCCTGGAGTGCGGGGTCTGGAAACACCATATATTTT.

The V gene is TRBV7-2, the J gene TRBJ2-7; D not resolved. Germline lookup yields CDR1 SGHTA and CDR2 FQGNSA. The CDR3 has 13 amino acids. V was clipped by 4 bases and J by 7 bases, with 14 bases between them. The CDR3 nucleotides read TGTGCCAGCAGCTCCCCGCGGCTACTAGAGCAGTACTTC. It translates to CASSSPRLLEQYF.

This clone has a handful of counts. The chain has TRBV19 and TRBJ1-5; no definite D call. CDR1 and CDR2 from the germline V gene are LNHDA and SQIVND (reference sequence). This CDR3 contains 15 residues. Trimming took 4 bases from V and 5 from J, leaving 15 bases between them. CDR3 in amino acids: CASSTTVDGDQPQHF. The DNA of the CDR3 is TGTGCCAGTAGTACTACGGTGGACGGGGATCAGCCCCAGCATTTT.

The V call is TRBV19, the J call TRBJ1-6; the D gene is possibly TRBD1 (5 bases). Trimming left V 7 bases short and J 7 bases short, with 14 bases between. CDR1 LNHDA and CDR2 SQIVND come from the germline V gene (reference sequence). This CDR3 comprises 14 residues. The CDR3 DNA sequence: TGTGCCAGTACCCTTGGACAACCAAATTCACCCCTCCACTTT. Protein product: CASTLGQPNSPLHF.

This clone was counted between two and nine times. The rearrangement joins TRBV4-1 to TRBJ2-5, with D hard to call. Germline V gene lookup returns CDR1 MGHRA and CDR2 YSYEKL. This CDR3 contains 13 residues. The V end was cut by 2 bases, the J end by 5 bases, with 9 bases between. Written as DNA, the CDR3 is TGCGCCAGCAGCCAACTCCTCCCCGAGACCCAGTACTTC. Encoded protein: CASSQLLPETQYF.

V gene TRBV19 combines with J gene TRBJ1-1, with D perhaps TRBD1 (6 bases). CDR3 length equals 15 residues. The germline V gene encodes CDR1 LNHDA and CDR2 SQIVND (reference sequence). V was clipped by 6 bases and J by 1 base, with 15 bases between them. The CDR3 coding sequence is TGTGCCAGTAGCACTGGACAGCTACGGAACACTGAAGCTTTCTTT. Amino acids: CASSTGQLRNTEAFF.

The chain has TRBV6-1 and TRBJ2-7; TRBD1 matches 8 bases. The V and J ends lost 5 bases and 3 bases, in that order; junction bases with no gene match: 3. CDR3 size: 13 residues. The germline V gene has CDR1 MNHNS and CDR2 SASEGT. CDR3 loop: CASSPGQDYEQYF. DNA for the CDR3: TGTGCCAGCAGTCCGGGACAGGACTACGAGCAGTACTTC.

The rearrangement uses TRBV7-2 and TRBJ2-4; TRBD2 agrees at 10 bases. The germline V gene encodes CDR1 SGHTA and CDR2 FQGNSA. Trimming at V came to 1 base and at J to 3 bases, leaving 9 bases not matched to a gene. This CDR3 comprises 18 residues. The CDR3 DNA sequence: TGTGCCAGCAGCTTAGGGGCTAGCGGGAGTGCTTACAAAAACATTCAGTACTTC. Its protein is CASSLGASGSAYKNIQYF.

The gene calls are TRBV6-6 and TRBJ1-6; 7 positions agree with TRBD1. Germline V gives CDR1 MNHNY, CDR2 SVGAGI (reference sequence). The V gene end was trimmed by 2 bases and the J gene end by 8 bases; junction bases not matched to a gene: 3. The CDR3 sequence is 14 residues long. The CDR3 protein is CASSYGDRYSPLHF. For the CDR3, the DNA is TGTGCCAGCAGTTACGGGGACAGATATTCACCCCTCCACTTT.

This sequence joins TRBV7-8 and TRBJ1-4; TRBD1 might be the D (5 bases). Between the trimmed V and J ends, which lost 7 bases and 7 bases, there was a span of 19 bases. The CDR3 totals 15 residues. The germline V gene has CDR1 SGHVS and CDR2 FQNEAQ. The CDR3 DNA reads as TGTGCCAGCACCACGAGCGGGGGAAGGGGTGAAAAACTGTTTTTT. Protein product: CASTTSGGRGEKLFF.

The rearrangement links TRBV9 to TRBJ2-2, with 7 bases matching TRBD1. J lost 6 bases, V lost 0 bases, and 8 bases had no gene match. Germline V gene sequence: CDR1 SGDLS, CDR2 YYNGEE. The CDR3 totals 16 residues. CDR3 bases: TGTGCCAGCAGCGTAGGGTTAGGGGGCCGATCCGGGGAGCTGTTTTTT. Its translation: CASSVGLGGRSGELFF. The entire variable domain, with the rest obtained from reference TRBV9 and TRBJ2-2, is as follows: DSGVTQTPKHLITATGQRVTLRCSPRSGDLSVYWYQQSLDQGLQFLIQYYNGEERAKGNILERFSAQQFPDLHSELNLSSLELGDSALYFCASSVGLGGRSGELFFGEGSRLTVL.

The chain uses TRBV7-9 and TRBJ1-1, with TRBD1 as a possible D gene (6 bases). Germline-derived CDR1 and CDR2 are SEHNR and FQNEAQ (reference sequence). The CDR3 extends over 16 amino acids. Trimming shortened V by 2 bases and J by 4 bases, and 17 bases separated the two germline ends. CDR3 bases: TGTGCCAGCAGCTTACTTGGGGGCAGGGTAAGCACTGAAGCTTTCTTT. This encodes CASSLLGGRVSTEAFF.